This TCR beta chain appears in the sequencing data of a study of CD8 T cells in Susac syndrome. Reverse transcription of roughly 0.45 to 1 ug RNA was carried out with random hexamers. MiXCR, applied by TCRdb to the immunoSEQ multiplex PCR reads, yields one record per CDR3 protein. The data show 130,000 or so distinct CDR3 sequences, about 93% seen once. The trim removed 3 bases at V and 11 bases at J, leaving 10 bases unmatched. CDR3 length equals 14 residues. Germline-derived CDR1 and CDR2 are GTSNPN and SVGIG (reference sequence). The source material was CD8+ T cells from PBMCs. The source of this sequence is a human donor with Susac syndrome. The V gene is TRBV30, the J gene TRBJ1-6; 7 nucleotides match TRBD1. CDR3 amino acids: CAWRDGTAFPPLHF. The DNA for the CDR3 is TGTGCCTGGAGGGACGGGACAGCCTTTCCACCCCTCCACTTT.